The clone carrying this TCR beta chain has at least ten counts. Its antigen is currently unknown. Preparing the TCRbeta library involved the use of unique molecular identifiers. A single record per CDR3 protein comes from TCRdb applying MiXCR to the PCR reads. The repertoire holds about 440,000 distinct CDR3 sequences, with around two fifths as singletons. This entry comes from a study of T-cell reconstitution after alpha-beta-depleted transplantation in children. Study observations and caveats: T-cell counts and diversity were attributed mostly to newly produced T cells one year after transplant.

The V gene lost 5 bases and the J gene lost 9 bases, with 8 bases spanning the gap. This CDR3 contains 11 residues. The chain combines TRBV12-3 or TRBV12-4 with TRBJ2-1, with D hard to call. Sample: PBMCs, taken before TCRalphabeta/CD19-depleted stem cell transplant. The clonotype originates from a girl aged 2 to 9 with aplastic anemia, due to receive a stem cell transplant. The CDR3 is CASSAGGEQFF. CDR3 DNA: TGTGCCAGCAGTGCCGGCGGTGAGCAGTTCTTC.